Each of the 22 T cell receptor beta chains below was sequenced from the same sample in a study of T cells in Graves' hyperthyroidism and ophthalmopathy (dated by TCRdb to between 2018 and 2021). Library preparation employed multiplex PCR. The listed sequencing device is Illumina HiSeq 2000. Amplification of TCR beta CDR3 regions was carried out from RNA transcripts. A first-round RT-PCR of the TCR CDR3 used the HTBI primer set with the Qiagen OneStep RT-PCR kit. Using fastp at Q25 and MiXCR, TCRdb reprocessed the public reads and kept productive beta chains. Each CDR3 protein gets just one entry, which takes the most common genes and DNA from the rows behind it. Across this sample there are approximately 420,000 distinct CDR3 sequences, with approximately 15% seen only once. The top ten constitute about 5% of the sample. The source material was blood. The receptors were sampled from a woman between 18 and 30 years old with Graves' hyperthyroidism.

This clonotype was seen many times. This sequence joins TRBV10-2 and TRBJ2-1; 8 bases are shared with TRBD2. The CDR3 is made up of 15 amino acids. J lost 7 bases, V lost 1 base, and 6 bases had no gene match. Germline-derived CDR1 and CDR2 are WSHSY and SAAADI. Here the CDR3 reads CASSEWLAGSNEQFF. The CDR3 DNA sequence: TGCGCCAGCAGTGAGTGGCTAGCGGGTAGTAATGAGCAGTTCTTC.

This clonotype was picked up many times. The V call is TRBV30, the J call TRBJ2-7; 9 bases align to TRBD2. V lost 1 base and J lost 6; bases outside the gene matches: 4. The CDR3 has 13 residues. CDR1 is GTSNPN and CDR2 is SVGIG in the germline V gene (reference sequence). Here the CDR3 DNA reads TGTGCCTGGAGTGCTAGCGGGATGTCCGAGCAGTACTTC. The encoded protein is CAWSASGMSEQYF.

The J gene is TRBJ2-1, the V gene TRBV5-5, with 8 bases identical to TRBD2. The CDR3 sequence is 15 residues long. Germline CDR1 is SGHKS and CDR2 is YYEKEE (reference sequence). J gave up 7 bases and V 6 bases, and 12 bases lay outside the gene matches. In nucleotides, the CDR3 is TGTGCCAGCACCTGGGGCCGAGCGGGAGAGAATGAGCAGTTCTTC. This codes for CASTWGRAGENEQFF. The whole variable domain, filled in from reference TRBV5-5 and TRBJ2-1, reads DAGVTQSPTHLIKTRGQQVTLRCSPISGHKSVSWYQQVLGQGPQFIFQYYEKEERGRGNFPDRFSARQFPNYSSELNVNALLLGDSALYLCASTWGRAGENEQFFGPGTRLTVL.

There are many counts of this clonotype. The chain links TRBV7-2 to TRBJ2-3; D is ambiguous. CDR1 is SGHTA, CDR2 FQGNSA, per germline. The CDR3 has 14 amino acids. V lost 5 bases to trimming and J lost 6 bases, with 15 bases between them. The DNA for the CDR3 is TGTGCCAGCAGCCGAAGGAGCGCAATGGATACGCAGTATTTT. Translated, it gives CASSRRSAMDTQYF. Combining the CDR3 with reference TRBV7-2 and TRBJ2-3 gives the whole variable domain GAGVSQSPSNKVTEKGKDVELRCDPISGHTALYWYRQSLGQGLEFLIYFQGNSAPDKSGLPSDRFSAERTGGSVSTLTIQRTQQEDSAVYLCASSRRSAMDTQYFGPGTRLTVL.

Only a few counts were recorded for this clonotype. The chain employs TRBV10-1 and TRBJ2-1; 8 bases map to TRBD1. Losses at the gene ends were 6 bases for V and 2 bases for J; bases not matched to a gene: 6. The CDR3 runs 15 residues. Germline values: CDR1 WNHNN, CDR2 SYGVQD (reference sequence). The CDR3 DNA sequence: TGCGCCAGCAGCGACCAGGGGGCGGCCTACAATGAGCAGTTCTTC. Translated: CASSDQGAAYNEQFF.

This clonotype was observed many times. The chain couples TRBV20-1 to TRBJ2-1; 7 nucleotides agree with TRBD1. The CDR3 consists of 11 residues. J was trimmed by 8 bases and V by 5 bases; bases with no gene match: 3. Germline assignment: CDR1 DFQATT and CDR2 SNEGSKA (reference sequence). The CDR3 DNA follows: TGCAGTGCTGAGAGGGGGCATGAGCAGTTCTTC. Translated: CSAERGHEQFF.

This clonotype was observed a handful of times. The chain recombines TRBV28 with TRBJ1-2; no firm D call. CDR3 length equals 15 residues. Trimming removed 1 base at V and 7 bases at J, with 16 bases between. The germline gives CDR1 MDHEN, CDR2 SYDVKM. The CDR3: CASSLSVRGKGGYTF. In nucleotides, the CDR3 is TGTGCCAGCAGTTTATCTGTGCGGGGAAAGGGTGGCTACACCTTC.

This clonotype has more than one count but fewer than ten. With a much larger clone just one base away, this may be a read error. V is TRBV28 and J is TRBJ1-1; D gene uncertain. This CDR3 contains 12 residues. Per germline, CDR1 MDHEN and CDR2 SYDVKM. The germline V and J ends were trimmed by 3 bases and 9 bases, with 11 bases remaining between them. The CDR3 sequence is CASSLEQQKAFF. DNA of the CDR3: TGTGCCAGCAGTTTGGAACAGCAAAAAGCTTTCTTT.

This clonotype has more than one count but fewer than ten. The chain recombines TRBV18 with TRBJ2-2, with D unresolved. Germline V gene lookup returns CDR1 KGHSH and CDR2 LQKENI. The CDR3 length is 16 residues. The ends were cut back, 0 bases at V and 4 bases at J, with 12 bases in the middle. CDR3 in DNA: TGTGCCAGCTCACCACCTAATTCCATCAGCACCGGGGAGCTGTTTTTT. Translated, it gives CASSPPNSISTGELFF.

This clonotype was counted a few times. V usage is TRBV6-1 and J usage is TRBJ2-1, with 10 bases aligning to TRBD2. Germline V gives CDR1 MNHNS, CDR2 SASEGT. This CDR3 comprises 14 residues. V gave up 4 bases and J gave up 9 bases; unmatched junction bases: 6. The CDR3 is CASSVSGRFSEQFF. DNA for the CDR3: TGTGCCAGCAGTGTTAGCGGGAGGTTCAGTGAGCAGTTCTTC.

This clonotype was observed many times. The CDR3 region is CSAEGGNSPLHF. As DNA, the CDR3 is TGCAGTGCTGAGGGCGGAAATTCACCCCTCCACTTT. V gene TRBV20-1 combines with J gene TRBJ1-6; D not certain. Per germline, CDR1 DFQATT and CDR2 SNEGSKA (reference sequence). V gave up 5 bases and J gave up 7 bases, with 9 bases separating them. The CDR3 sequence is 12 residues long.

This clonotype was observed a handful of times. The rearrangement links TRBV11-3 to TRBJ1-1, with 11 bases fitting TRBD1. V gave up 5 bases and J gave up 4 bases; unmatched junction bases: 6. The CDR3 runs to 15 residues. The V gene's germline CDR1 is SGHNT and CDR2 YENEEA. CDR3 in amino acids: CASSLGQGAATEAFF. CDR3 in DNA: TGTGCCAGCAGCCTCGGACAGGGGGCAGCCACTGAAGCTTTCTTT.

The chain employs TRBV6-4 and TRBJ2-5, with 11 bases lining up with TRBD1. After removal of 5 bases from V and 6 bases from J, the junction contained 2 bases not matched to a gene. The CDR3 has 13 amino acids. The germline V gene encodes CDR1 MRHNA and CDR2 SNTAGT. CDR3 coding DNA: TGTGCCAGCAGTCCGGACAGGGGGCAGACCCAGTACTTC. Translating it yields CASSPDRGQTQYF.

This clonotype showed up many times. The CDR3 region has the DNA TGTGCCAGCAGCCAACGACAGGGGTTCAATGAGCAGTTCTTC. This codes for CASSQRQGFNEQFF. The gene calls are TRBV5-4 and TRBJ2-1, with TRBD1 identical over 8 bases. The CDR3 sequence is 14 residues long. Germline-derived CDR1 and CDR2 are SGHNT and YYREEE (reference sequence). V trimming: 4 bases; J trimming: 6 bases; junction bases outside the gene matches: 6.

This clonotype was seen repeatedly, ten times or more. V is TRBV5-1 and J is TRBJ2-5; no firm D call. The V end was cut by 0 bases, the J end by 4 bases, with 7 bases between. The CDR3 length is 13 residues. The germline gives CDR1 SGHRS, CDR2 YFSETQ. The CDR3 nucleotides read TGCGCCAGCAGCTTGGGAGCATCAGAGACCCAGTACTTC. Translated, it gives CASSLGASETQYF.

This clonotype was detected many times. This rearrangement joins TRBV9 to TRBJ1-2; 9 bases are a match to TRBD1. Germline V CDR1 and CDR2: SGDLS, YYNGEE. V dropped 3 bases and J dropped 4; count of bases not matched to a gene: 13. The CDR3 totals 17 residues. The CDR3 DNA reads TGTGCCAGCAGCGACTGGGGACAGGGCCGAAACCCCTATGGCTACACCTTC. It codes for CASSDWGQGRNPYGYTF. The full variable domain, in which reference TRBV9 and TRBJ1-2 provide the parts outside the CDR3, is DSGVTQTPKHLITATGQRVTLRCSPRSGDLSVYWYQQSLDQGLQFLIQYYNGEERAKGNILERFSAQQFPDLHSELNLSSLELGDSALYFCASSDWGQGRNPYGYTFGSGTRLTVV.

This clonotype was counted many times. This chain uses TRBV9 with TRBJ2-1; D remains unclear. CDR3 size: 15 residues. V was cut by 0 bases and J by 4 bases, with 11 bases left in between. CDR1 SGDLS and CDR2 YYNGEE come from the germline V gene. CDR3: CASSVGMALYNEQFF. The CDR3 DNA reads as TGTGCCAGCAGCGTAGGTATGGCCCTTTACAATGAGCAGTTCTTC.

This clonotype appeared many times. The chain uses TRBV18 and TRBJ2-5; D is ambiguous. CDR1 and CDR2 (germline): KGHSH, LQKENI. This CDR3 comprises 14 residues. Trimming took off 0 bases at V and 4 bases at J, with 9 bases between the two ends. Written as DNA, the CDR3 is TGTGCCAGCTCACCACCCGCCCGCGTAGAGACCCAGTACTTC. This gives the protein CASSPPARVETQYF.

A word on this clonotype: A clone one base away is much larger, so this may be a read error. J is TRBJ2-7 and V is TRBV20-1, with TRBD1 as a possible D gene (5 bases). The germline V gene has CDR1 DFQATT and CDR2 SNEGSKA (reference sequence). The CDR3 contains 13 residues. Trimming left V 4 bases short and J 3 bases short, with 13 bases between. CDR3 bases: TGCAGTGCTATAGTGGGGCGTAGCTACGAGCAGTACTTC. It codes for CSAIVGRSYEQYF.

This clonotype has ten or more counts. This rearrangement joins TRBV12-3 or TRBV12-4 to TRBJ2-3; 9 nucleotides align to TRBD2. This CDR3 has 16 residues. Germline trimming cut 1 base from V and 1 base from J; bases unmatched to any gene: 3. CDR3 residues: CASSLGGRAGTDTQYF. CDR3 nucleotides: TGTGCCAGCAGTTTAGGCGGGAGGGCGGGCACAGATACGCAGTATTTT.

In this sample, this clonotype turned up many times. The rearrangement joins TRBV30 to TRBJ1-1, with TRBD1 as a possible D gene (5 bases). CDR3 length: 13 amino acids. Trimming left V 7 bases short and J 3 bases short, with 15 bases between. In germline, CDR1 is GTSNPN, CDR2 SVGIG (reference sequence). Written as DNA, the CDR3 is TGTGCCTTGGACAAGAGAAAACACACTGAAGCTTTCTTT. Protein sequence: CALDKRKHTEAFF.

This clonotype was seen at least ten times. The chain links TRBV10-3 to TRBJ2-1; D is undetermined. Germline CDR1 is ENHRY and CDR2 is SYGVKD. The CDR3 loop spans 16 amino acids. Trimming left V 7 bases short and J 0 bases short, with 16 bases between. CDR3 nucleotide sequence: TGTGCCATCACAGCCGCGACCCGGAGCTCCTACAATGAGCAGTTCTTC. Its protein is CAITAATRSSYNEQFF.